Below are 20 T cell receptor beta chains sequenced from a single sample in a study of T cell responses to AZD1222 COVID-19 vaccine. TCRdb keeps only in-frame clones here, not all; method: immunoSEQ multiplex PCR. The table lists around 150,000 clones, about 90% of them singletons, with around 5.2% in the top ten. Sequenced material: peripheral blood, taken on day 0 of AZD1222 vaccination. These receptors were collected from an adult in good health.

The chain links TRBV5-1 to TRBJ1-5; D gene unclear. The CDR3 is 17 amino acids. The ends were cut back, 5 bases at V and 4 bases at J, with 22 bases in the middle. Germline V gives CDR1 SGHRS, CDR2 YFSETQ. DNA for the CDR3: TGCGCCAGCAGACCTGGCCCCTACAGAGGTCGAAATCAGCCCCAGCATTTT. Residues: CASRPGPYRGRNQPQHF.

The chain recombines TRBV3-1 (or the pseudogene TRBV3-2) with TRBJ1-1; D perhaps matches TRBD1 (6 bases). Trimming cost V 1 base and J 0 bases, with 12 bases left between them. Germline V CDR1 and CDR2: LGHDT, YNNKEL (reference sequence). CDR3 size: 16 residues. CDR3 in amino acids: CASSQAGGPMNTEAFF. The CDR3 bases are TGTGCCAGCAGCCAAGCGGGGGGGCCAATGAACACTGAAGCTTTCTTT.

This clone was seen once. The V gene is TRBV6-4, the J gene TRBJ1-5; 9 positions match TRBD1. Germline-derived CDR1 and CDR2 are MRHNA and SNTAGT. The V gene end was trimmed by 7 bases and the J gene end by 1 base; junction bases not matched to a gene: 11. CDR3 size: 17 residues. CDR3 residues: CASKNTSQGASNQPQHF. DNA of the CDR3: TGTGCCAGCAAAAATACCTCACAGGGGGCCAGCAATCAGCCCCAGCATTTT.

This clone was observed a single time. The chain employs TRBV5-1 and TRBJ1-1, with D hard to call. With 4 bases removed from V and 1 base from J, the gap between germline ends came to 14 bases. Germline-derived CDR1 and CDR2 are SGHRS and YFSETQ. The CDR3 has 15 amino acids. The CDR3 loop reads CASSPGIPSNTEAFF. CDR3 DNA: TGCGCCAGCAGCCCGGGAATACCGTCGAACACTGAAGCTTTCTTT.

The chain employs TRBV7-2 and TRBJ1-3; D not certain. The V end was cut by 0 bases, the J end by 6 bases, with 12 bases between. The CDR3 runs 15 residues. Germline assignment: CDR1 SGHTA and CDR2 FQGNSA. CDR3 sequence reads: CASSLARTVPNTIYF. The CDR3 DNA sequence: TGTGCCAGCAGCTTAGCCAGGACGGTTCCAAACACCATATATTTT.

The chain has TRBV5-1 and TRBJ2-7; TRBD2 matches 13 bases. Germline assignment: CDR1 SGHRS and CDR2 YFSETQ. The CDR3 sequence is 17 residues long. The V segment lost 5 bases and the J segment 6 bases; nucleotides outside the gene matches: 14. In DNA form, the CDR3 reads TGCGCCAGCAGTCCAGGACTAGCGGGAGAAATAGGTGGCGAGCAGTACTTC. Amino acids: CASSPGLAGEIGGEQYF.

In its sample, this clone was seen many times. The CDR3 reads CASSLAGLEQYF. CDR3 coding DNA: TGCGCCAGCAGCTTAGCGGGCCTCGAGCAGTACTTC. The chain couples TRBV5-1 to TRBJ2-7; possible D gene TRBD2, 6 bases. The CDR3 length is 12 residues. Trimming took off 2 bases at V and 6 bases at J, with 9 bases between the two ends. Germline lookup yields CDR1 SGHRS and CDR2 YFSETQ. Full variable domain (outside the CDR3, taken from reference TRBV5-1 and TRBJ2-7): KAGVTQTPRYLIKTRGQQVTLSCSPISGHRSVSWYQQTPGQGLQFLFEYFSETQRNKGNFPGRFSGRQFSNSRSEMNVSTLELGDSALYLCASSLAGLEQYFGPGTRLTVT.

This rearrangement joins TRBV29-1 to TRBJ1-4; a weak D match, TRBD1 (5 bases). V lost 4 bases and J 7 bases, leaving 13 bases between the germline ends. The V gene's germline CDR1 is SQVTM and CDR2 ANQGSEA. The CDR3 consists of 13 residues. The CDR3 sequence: CSVVAGRGEKLFF. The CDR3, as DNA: TGCAGCGTTGTTGCAGGGAGGGGTGAAAAACTGTTTTTT.

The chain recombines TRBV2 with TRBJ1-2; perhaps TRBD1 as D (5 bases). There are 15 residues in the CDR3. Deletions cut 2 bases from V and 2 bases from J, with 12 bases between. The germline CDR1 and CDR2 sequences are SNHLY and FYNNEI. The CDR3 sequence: CASSELRGGNYGYTF. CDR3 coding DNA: TGTGCCAGCAGTGAACTTAGGGGTGGGAACTATGGCTACACCTTC.

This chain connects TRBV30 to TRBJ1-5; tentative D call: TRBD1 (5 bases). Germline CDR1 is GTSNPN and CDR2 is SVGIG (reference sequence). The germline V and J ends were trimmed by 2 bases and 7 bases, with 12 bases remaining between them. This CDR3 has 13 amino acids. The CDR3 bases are TGTGCCTGGAGTCCAGACAGTAGCCAGCCCCAGCATTTT. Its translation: CAWSPDSSQPQHF.

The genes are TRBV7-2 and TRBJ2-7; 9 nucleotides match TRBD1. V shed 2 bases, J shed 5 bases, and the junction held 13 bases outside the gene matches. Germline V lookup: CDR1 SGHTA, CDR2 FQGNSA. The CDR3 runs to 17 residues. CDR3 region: CASSLTSAGTGLNEQYF. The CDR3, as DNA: TGTGCCAGCAGCTTAACTTCTGCCGGGACAGGGCTCAACGAGCAGTACTTC.

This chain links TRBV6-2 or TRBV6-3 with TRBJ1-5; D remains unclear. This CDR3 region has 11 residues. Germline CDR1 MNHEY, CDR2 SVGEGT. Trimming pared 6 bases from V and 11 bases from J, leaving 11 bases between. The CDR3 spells CASSKGRTQHF. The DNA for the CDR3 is TGTGCCAGCAGCAAAGGTCGGACCCAGCATTTT.

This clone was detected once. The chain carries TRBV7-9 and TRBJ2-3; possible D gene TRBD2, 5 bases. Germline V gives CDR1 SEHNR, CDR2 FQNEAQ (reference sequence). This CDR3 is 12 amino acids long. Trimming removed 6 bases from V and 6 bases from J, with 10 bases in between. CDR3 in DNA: TGTGCCAGCAGGGACTTCGTGGATACGCAGTATTTT. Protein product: CASRDFVDTQYF.

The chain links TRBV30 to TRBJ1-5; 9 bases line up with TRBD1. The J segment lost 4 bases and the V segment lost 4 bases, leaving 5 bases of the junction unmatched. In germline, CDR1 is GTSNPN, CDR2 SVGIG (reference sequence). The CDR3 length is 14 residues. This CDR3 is CAWNRGPVNQPQHF. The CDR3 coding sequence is TGTGCCTGGAACAGGGGGCCGGTGAATCAGCCCCAGCATTTT.

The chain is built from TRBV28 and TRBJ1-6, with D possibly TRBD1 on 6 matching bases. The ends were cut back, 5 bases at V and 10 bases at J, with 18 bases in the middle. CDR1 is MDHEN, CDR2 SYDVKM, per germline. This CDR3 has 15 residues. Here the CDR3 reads CASSRPQGVNSPLHF. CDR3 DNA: TGTGCCAGCAGTAGGCCACAGGGTGTCAACTCACCCCTCCACTTT.

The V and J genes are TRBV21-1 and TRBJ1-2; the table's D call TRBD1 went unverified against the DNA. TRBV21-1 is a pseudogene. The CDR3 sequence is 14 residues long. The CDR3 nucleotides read TGTGCCAGCAGACCGACAGGGAACTACTATGGCTACACCTTC. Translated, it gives CASRPTGNYYGYTF.

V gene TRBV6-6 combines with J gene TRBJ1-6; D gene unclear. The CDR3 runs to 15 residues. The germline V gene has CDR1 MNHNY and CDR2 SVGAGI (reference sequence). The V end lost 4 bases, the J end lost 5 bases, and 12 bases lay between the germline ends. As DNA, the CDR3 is TGTGCCAGCAGTTGGTGGCCCCGGGATAATTCACCCCTCCACTTT. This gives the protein CASSWWPRDNSPLHF.

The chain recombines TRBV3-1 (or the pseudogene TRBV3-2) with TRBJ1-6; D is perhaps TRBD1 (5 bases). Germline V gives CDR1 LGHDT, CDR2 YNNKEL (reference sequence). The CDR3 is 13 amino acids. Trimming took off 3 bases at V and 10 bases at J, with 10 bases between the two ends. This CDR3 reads CASSQGGGSPLHF. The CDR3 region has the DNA TGTGCCAGCAGCCAGGGGGGAGGGTCACCCCTCCACTTT.

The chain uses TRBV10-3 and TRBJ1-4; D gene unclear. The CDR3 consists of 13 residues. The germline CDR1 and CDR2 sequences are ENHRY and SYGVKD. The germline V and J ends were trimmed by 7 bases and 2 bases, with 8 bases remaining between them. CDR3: CAIKAGTNEKLFF. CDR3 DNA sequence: TGTGCCATCAAGGCAGGCACTAATGAAAAACTGTTTTTT.

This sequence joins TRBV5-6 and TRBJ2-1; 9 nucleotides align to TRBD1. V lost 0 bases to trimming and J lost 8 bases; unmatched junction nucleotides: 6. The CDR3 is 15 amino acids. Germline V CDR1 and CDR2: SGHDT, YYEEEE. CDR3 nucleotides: TGTGCCAGCAGCTTGGGGGGACAGGGTTTGCATGAGCAGTTCTTC. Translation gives CASSLGGQGLHEQFF.